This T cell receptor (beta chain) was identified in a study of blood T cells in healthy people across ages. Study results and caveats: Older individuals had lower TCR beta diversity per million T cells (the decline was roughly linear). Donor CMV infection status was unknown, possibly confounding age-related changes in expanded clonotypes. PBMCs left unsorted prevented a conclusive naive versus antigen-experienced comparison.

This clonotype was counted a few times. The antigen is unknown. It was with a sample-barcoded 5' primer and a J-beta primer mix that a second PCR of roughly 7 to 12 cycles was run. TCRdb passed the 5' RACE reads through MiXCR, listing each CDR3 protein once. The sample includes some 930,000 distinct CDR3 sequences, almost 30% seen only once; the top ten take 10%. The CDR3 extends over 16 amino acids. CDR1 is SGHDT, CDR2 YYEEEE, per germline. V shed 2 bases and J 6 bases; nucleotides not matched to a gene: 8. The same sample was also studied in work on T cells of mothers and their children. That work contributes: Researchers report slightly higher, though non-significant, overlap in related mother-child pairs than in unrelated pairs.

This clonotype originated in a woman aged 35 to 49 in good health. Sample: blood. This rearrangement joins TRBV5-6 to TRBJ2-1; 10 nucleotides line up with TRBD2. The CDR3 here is CASSFTTGTSANEQFF. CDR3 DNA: TGTGCCAGCAGCTTTACCACCGGGACTAGCGCCAATGAGCAGTTCTTC. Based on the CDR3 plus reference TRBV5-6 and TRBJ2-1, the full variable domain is DAGVTQSPTHLIKTRGQQVTLRCSPKSGHDTVSWYQQALGQGPQFIFQYYEEEERQRGNFPDRFSGHQFPNYSSELNVNALLLGDSALYLCASSFTTGTSANEQFFGPGTRLTVL.